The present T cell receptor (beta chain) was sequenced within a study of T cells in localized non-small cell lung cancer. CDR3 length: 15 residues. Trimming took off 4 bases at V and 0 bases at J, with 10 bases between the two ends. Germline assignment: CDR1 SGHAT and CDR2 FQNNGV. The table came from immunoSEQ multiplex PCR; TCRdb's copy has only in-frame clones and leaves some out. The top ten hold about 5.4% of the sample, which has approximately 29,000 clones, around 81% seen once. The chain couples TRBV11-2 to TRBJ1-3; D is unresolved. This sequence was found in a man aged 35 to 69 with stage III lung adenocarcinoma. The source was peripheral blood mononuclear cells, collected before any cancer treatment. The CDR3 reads CASSSLRGSGNTIYF. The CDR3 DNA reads TGTGCCAGCAGCTCCTTGCGGGGCTCTGGAAACACCATATATTTT.